One and the same sample provided the 29 T cell receptor beta chains below, sequenced in a study of shared clonotypes between healthy human individuals. Produced via immunoSEQ multiplex PCR; TCRdb's table is partial and in-frame only. The table records about 300,000 clones, less than 85% of them present only once. The specimen sequenced was memory CD4+ T cells sorted from blood. Subset described: CD45RA-negative fraction. All receptors derive from a man aged 25-40 years in good health.

This chain connects TRBV7-9 to TRBJ1-5; D remains unclear. This CDR3 has 16 amino acids. V lost 4 bases and J lost 2, with 15 bases in between. Germline loops: CDR1 SEHNR, CDR2 FQNEAQ (reference sequence). CDR3 loop: CASSSGKGVGNQPQHF. CDR3 DNA sequence: TGTGCCAGCAGCTCCGGAAAGGGTGTAGGCAATCAGCCCCAGCATTTT.

The rearrangement joins TRBV19 to TRBJ1-2; 9 bases agree with TRBD1. With V trimmed by 5 bases and J by 2 bases, 3 bases remained unmatched. The CDR3 runs to 14 residues. Germline CDR1 and CDR2: LNHDA and SQIVND (reference sequence). CDR3 sequence (DNA): TGTGCCAGTAGTCGGGACAGGGCGAACTATGGCTACACCTTC. Encoded protein: CASSRDRANYGYTF. Full variable domain (outside the CDR3, taken from reference TRBV19 and TRBJ1-2): DGGITQSPKYLFRKEGQNVTLSCEQNLNHDAMYWYRQDPGQGLRLIYYSQIVNDFQKGDIAEGYSVSREKKESFPLTVTSAQKNPTAFYLCASSRDRANYGYTFGSGTRLTVV.

V and J are TRBV5-6 and TRBJ1-1; possibly TRBD1 for D (5 bases). The CDR3 runs 14 residues. The V gene lost 5 bases and the J gene lost 3 bases, with 14 bases spanning the gap. Germline lookup yields CDR1 SGHDT and CDR2 YYEEEE. The CDR3 loop reads CASSHGGWDTEAFF. The CDR3 region has the DNA TGTGCCAGCAGTCACGGGGGATGGGACACTGAAGCTTTCTTT.

The chain employs TRBV7-3 and TRBJ2-2; D possibly uses TRBD1 or TRBD2 (6 bases each). This CDR3 has 20 amino acids. Trimming took off 2 bases at V and 5 bases at J, with 27 bases between the two ends. Germline assignment: CDR1 SGHTA and CDR2 FQGTGA. CDR3 in DNA: TGTGCCAGCAGCTTACGACCTACCCGGGGGCTAGCGTACATTACCGGGGAGCTGTTTTTT. Amino acid sequence: CASSLRPTRGLAYITGELFF.

This clone appeared a few times. The V and J genes are TRBV7-9 and TRBJ2-7; TRBD2 matches 8 bases. The CDR3 runs to 15 residues. V trimming: 5 bases; J trimming: 0 bases; junction bases outside the gene matches: 6. Germline CDR1 is SEHNR and CDR2 is FQNEAQ (reference sequence). Here the CDR3 reads CASSRSGGHSYEQYF. CDR3 in DNA: TGTGCCAGCAGCAGAAGCGGGGGCCACTCCTACGAGCAGTACTTC.

The rearrangement links TRBV2 to TRBJ2-1; D remains unclear. Deletions cut 6 bases from V and 0 bases from J, with 12 bases between. Germline CDR1 and CDR2: SNHLY and FYNNEI. There are 15 residues in the CDR3. The CDR3 DNA reads TGTGCCAGCAGCACTACCCTGATCTCCTACAATGAGCAGTTCTTC. This codes for CASSTTLISYNEQFF.

This chain uses TRBV7-2 with TRBJ2-1, with D perhaps matching TRBD2 (5 bases). Germline V CDR1 and CDR2: SGHTA, FQGNSA. The CDR3 consists of 13 residues. The ends were cut back, 1 base at V and 10 bases at J, with 11 bases in the middle. CDR3 nucleotide sequence: TGTGCCAGCAGCTTAGGTTTCAAGCGGGAGCAGTTCTTC. As protein: CASSLGFKREQFF.

Details on this clone: This sample also contains other DNA sequences that code for the same CDR3. The rearrangement joins TRBV7-9 to TRBJ2-3; D remains ambiguous. Germline CDR1 is SEHNR and CDR2 is FQNEAQ (reference sequence). Trimming took off 5 bases at V and 2 bases at J, with 8 bases between the two ends. This CDR3 comprises 13 residues. The CDR3 loop reads CASSSWDTDTQYF. CDR3 nucleotides: TGTGCCAGCAGCAGCTGGGACACAGATACGCAGTATTTT.

V is TRBV4-1 and J is TRBJ2-1, with 8 positions matching TRBD2. The V and J ends lost 4 bases and 2 bases, in that order; junction bases with no gene match: 10. This CDR3 spans 17 amino acids. The V gene's germline CDR1 is MGHRA and CDR2 YSYEKL. This CDR3 is CASSRTSGSAAYNEQFF. As DNA, the CDR3 is TGCGCCAGCAGCCGAACCAGCGGGAGCGCCGCCTACAATGAGCAGTTCTTC.

The chain links TRBV10-3 to TRBJ2-7, with 12 nucleotides matching TRBD2. The junction had 3 bases not matched to a gene; V was cut back by 4 bases and J by 2 bases. The CDR3 contains 15 residues. The V gene's germline CDR1 is ENHRY and CDR2 SYGVKD. The CDR3 DNA is TGTGCCATCAGTGGAACTAGCGGGAGGACCTACGAGCAGTACTTC. As protein: CAISGTSGRTYEQYF.

This rearrangement joins TRBV19 to TRBJ2-7, with a possible D match to TRBD2 (5 bases). CDR3 length equals 15 residues. CDR1 and CDR2 from the germline V gene are LNHDA and SQIVND (reference sequence). Trimming took 5 bases from V and 1 from J, leaving 15 bases between them. CDR3 nucleotide sequence: TGTGCCAGTAGTGCTCCGGGATCAAGGTCCTACGAGCAGTACTTC. Its protein product is CASSAPGSRSYEQYF.

The chain employs TRBV5-1 and TRBJ2-5, with TRBD2 matching over 9 bases. The CDR3 sequence is 16 residues long. Germline V gives CDR1 SGHRS, CDR2 YFSETQ. After removal of 4 bases from V and 9 bases from J, the junction contained 16 bases not matched to a gene. The CDR3 reads CASSRVPSSGEGAQYF. CDR3 bases: TGCGCCAGCAGCCGGGTACCTTCTAGCGGGGAGGGGGCCCAGTACTTC.

This chain links TRBV5-1 with TRBJ2-4; D could derive from TRBD1 or TRBD2 (5 bases each). This CDR3 contains 14 residues. Trimming pared 4 bases from V and 4 bases from J, leaving 12 bases between. Germline CDR1 and CDR2: SGHRS and YFSETQ. The DNA of the CDR3 is TGCGCCAGCAGCCCGGGACCCGGTAAAAACATTCAGTACTTC. This sequence encodes CASSPGPGKNIQYF.

V is TRBV15 and J is TRBJ2-1; 12 nucleotides match TRBD2. Trimming removed 0 bases from V and 3 bases from J; junction bases left unmatched: 6. The CDR3 spans 18 residues. Germline-derived CDR1 and CDR2 are LNHNV and YYDKDF (reference sequence). This CDR3 is CATSRERLAGAVYNEQFF. Here the CDR3 DNA reads TGTGCCACCAGCAGAGAAAGACTAGCGGGAGCGGTCTACAATGAGCAGTTCTTC.

This sequence joins TRBV5-1 and TRBJ1-5; D is undetermined. The CDR3 loop spans 13 amino acids. From germline, CDR1 is SGHRS and CDR2 YFSETQ. With 2 bases removed from V and 3 bases from J, the gap between germline ends came to 6 bases. The CDR3 reads CASSFDTNQPQHF. The CDR3 region has the DNA TGCGCCAGCAGCTTCGATACCAATCAGCCCCAGCATTTT.

This clone appeared a few times. J is TRBJ2-2 and V is TRBV5-1; D gene uncertain. The CDR3 length is 12 residues. Germline V gene data show CDR1 as SGHRS and CDR2 as YFSETQ. V lost 2 bases to trimming and J lost 7 bases, with 6 bases between them. CDR3 nucleotides: TGCGCCAGCAGCTTCGTAGACGGGGAGCTGTTTTTT. Translating it yields CASSFVDGELFF.

This clone was detected a few times. The J gene is TRBJ1-2, the V gene TRBV2, with a tentative D call TRBD1 (6 bases). The CDR3 is 15 residues long. V was cut by 5 bases and J by 7 bases, with 20 bases left in between. Germline V lookup: CDR1 SNHLY, CDR2 FYNNEI. The CDR3 loop reads CASSNHRVRGGGYTF. CDR3 nucleotides: TGTGCCAGCAGTAACCACAGGGTCCGGGGAGGTGGCTACACCTTC.

This clone was seen a few times. The chain has TRBV5-1 and TRBJ1-1, with D unclear. V gave up 6 bases and J gave up 4 bases, with 13 bases separating them. CDR1 and CDR2 from the germline V gene are SGHRS and YFSETQ. The CDR3 is 13 residues long. This CDR3 reads CASKGNEGTEAFF. As DNA, the CDR3 is TGCGCCAGCAAAGGGAATGAAGGCACTGAAGCTTTCTTT.

This clone was seen ten or more times. This chain links TRBV29-1 with TRBJ2-1, with D tentatively TRBD1 or TRBD2 (6 bases each). The V gene lost 0 bases and the J gene lost 2 bases, with 17 bases spanning the gap. The CDR3 totals 17 residues. Germline V CDR1 and CDR2: SQVTM, ANQGSEA. The CDR3 coding sequence is TGCAGCGTTGAAGATCCTGCCCGGAGGGGGACCTACAATGAGCAGTTCTTC. Amino acid sequence: CSVEDPARRGTYNEQFF.

In this sample, this clone turned up a few times. V is TRBV28 and J is TRBJ1-1; D remains unclear. The CDR3 loop spans 13 amino acids. Germline CDR1 and CDR2: MDHEN and SYDVKM. Deletions cut 10 bases from V and 8 bases from J, with 20 bases between. In DNA, the CDR3 is TGTGCCACGAACCAGATCCTGCCAGCAGAAGCTTTCTTT. It yields the protein CATNQILPAEAFF.

This sequence joins TRBV19 and TRBJ2-7, with D maybe TRBD2 (7 bases). The ends were cut back, 4 bases at V and 2 bases at J, with 18 bases in the middle. The CDR3 spans 16 residues. Germline V gene lookup returns CDR1 LNHDA and CDR2 SQIVND (reference sequence). The CDR3 here is CASSKKGGSYPYEQYF. The CDR3 DNA follows: TGTGCCAGTAGTAAAAAGGGGGGGAGTTATCCCTACGAGCAGTACTTC. Together with reference TRBV19 and TRBJ2-7, the CDR3 gives the full variable domain: DGGITQSPKYLFRKEGQNVTLSCEQNLNHDAMYWYRQDPGQGLRLIYYSQIVNDFQKGDIAEGYSVSREKKESFPLTVTSAQKNPTAFYLCASSKKGGSYPYEQYFGPGTRLTVT.

The chain combines TRBV5-6 with TRBJ2-3; TRBD2 is a possible D gene (6 bases). Trimming pared 0 bases from V and 2 bases from J, leaving 16 bases between. From germline, CDR1 is SGHDT and CDR2 YYEEEE. CDR3 length: 17 residues. CDR3 in amino acids: CASSLVGSSGSTDTQYF. The DNA of the CDR3 is TGTGCCAGCAGCTTGGTTGGGTCCAGCGGGTCCACAGATACGCAGTATTTT.

The J gene is TRBJ2-7, the V gene TRBV5-1; TRBD2 agrees at 10 bases. Germline assignment: CDR1 SGHRS and CDR2 YFSETQ. The CDR3 is 15 amino acids. V lost 5 bases and J lost 3; bases outside the gene matches: 8. CDR3 sequence reads: CASSYSSGSFYEQYF. In DNA, the CDR3 is TGCGCCAGCAGTTATTCTAGCGGGAGTTTCTACGAGCAGTACTTC.

V usage is TRBV5-1 and J usage is TRBJ2-7, with D perhaps TRBD1 or TRBD2 (6 bases each). The CDR3 covers 13 residues. V was trimmed by 3 bases and J by 6 bases, leaving 13 bases between them. Germline values: CDR1 SGHRS, CDR2 YFSETQ. CDR3 DNA: TGCGCCAGCAGCTCGGGGGCGCGCAGCGAGCAGTACTTC. Translated, it gives CASSSGARSEQYF.

The genes are TRBV2 and TRBJ2-4, with 11 positions matching TRBD1. The V gene's germline CDR1 is SNHLY and CDR2 FYNNEI. The CDR3 consists of 13 residues. The V gene end was trimmed by 8 bases and the J gene end by 6 bases; junction bases not matched to a gene: 3. The CDR3 protein is CASSGTGGNIQYF. CDR3 bases: TGTGCCAGCTCCGGGACAGGGGGAAACATTCAGTACTTC.

The V gene is TRBV15, the J gene TRBJ2-1; D could derive from TRBD1 or TRBD2 (5 bases each). Germline V CDR1 and CDR2: LNHNV, YYDKDF (reference sequence). The CDR3 is 15 residues long. Trimming left V 9 bases short and J 0 bases short, with 15 bases between. CDR3 in amino acids: CATPPPGSSYNEQFF. CDR3 coding DNA: TGTGCCACACCTCCCCCAGGGAGCTCCTACAATGAGCAGTTCTTC.

This clone was recorded many times. The rearrangement links TRBV10-3 to TRBJ1-2; the match to TRBD1 covers 7 bases. There are 15 residues in the CDR3. Per germline, CDR1 ENHRY and CDR2 SYGVKD. V shed 5 bases, J shed 8 bases, and the junction held 14 bases outside the gene matches. The CDR3 loop is CAISPGDSFLGGYTF. In nucleotides, the CDR3 is TGTGCCATCAGTCCAGGGGACAGCTTTCTGGGGGGCTACACCTTC.

The CDR3 nucleotides are TGTGCCAGCTCACCACCGGGACTAGCGGGAAACAATGAGCAGTTCTTC. Its translation: CASSPPGLAGNNEQFF. This chain joins TRBV18 and TRBJ2-1; 13 positions match TRBD2. The CDR3 runs 16 residues. The germline gives CDR1 KGHSH, CDR2 LQKENI. J lost 5 bases, V lost 0 bases, and 1 base had no gene match.

This clone was counted ten times or more. The chain has TRBV29-1 and TRBJ2-3; D unresolved. Trimming shortened V by 8 bases and J by 4 bases, and 10 bases separated the two germline ends. The V gene's germline CDR1 is SQVTM and CDR2 ANQGSEA. The CDR3 is made up of 11 amino acids. The CDR3 DNA reads TGCAGCCATATCGTGGCAGATACGCAGTATTTT. This encodes CSHIVADTQYF.